The present T cell receptor beta chain was sequenced within a study of blood T cell repertoires in COVID-19. Study in general: Sites across the United States, Italy and Spain contributed samples from acute and convalescent COVID-19. The cDNA or gDNA used as material had been derived from T cells, B-cell-depleted T cells, or PBMCs.

Trimming cost V 2 bases and J 1 base, with 5 bases left between them. Germline loops: CDR1 MNHNS, CDR2 SASEGT. This CDR3 is built from 13 residues. In the source study's methods: Amplification of reference gene primers was used by the study to estimate nucleated cell counts. Data came from immunoSEQ multiplex PCR; TCRdb stores just in-frame clones and leaves some out. V, J and clone size are those of that table, while D and trimming were read from the DNA. Here the sample spans 60,000 to 85,000 clones, about four fifths being singletons. The genes are TRBV6-1 and TRBJ1-1; no clear D. The clonotype was recovered from a human donor in a cohort sampled during active COVID-19. The sequenced sample consisted of peripheral blood. CDR3 bases: TGTGCCAGCAGTGAACAGAAGAACACTGAAGCTTTCTTT. This encodes CASSEQKNTEAFF.